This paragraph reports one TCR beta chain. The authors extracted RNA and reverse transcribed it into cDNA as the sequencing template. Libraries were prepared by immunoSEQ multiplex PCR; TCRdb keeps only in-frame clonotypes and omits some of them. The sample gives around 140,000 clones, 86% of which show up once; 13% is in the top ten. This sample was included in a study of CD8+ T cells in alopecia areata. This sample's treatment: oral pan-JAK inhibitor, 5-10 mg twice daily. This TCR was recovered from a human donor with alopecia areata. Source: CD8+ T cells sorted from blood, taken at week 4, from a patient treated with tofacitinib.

The DNA of the CDR3 is TGTGCCAGCAGCTTAGTCCGACAAGCGAGAAATGAAAAACTGTTTTTT. Encoded protein: CASSLVRQARNEKLFF. The chain employs TRBV11-1 and TRBJ1-4; no clear D. CDR3 length: 16 residues. The germline V gene has CDR1 SGHAT and CDR2 FQDESV (reference sequence). V lost 1 base to trimming and J lost 5 bases, with 14 bases between them. The full variable domain, completed using reference TRBV11-1 and TRBJ1-4, is EAEVAQSPRYKITEKSQAVAFWCDPISGHATLYWYRQILGQGPELLVQFQDESVVDDSQLPKDRFSAERLKGVDSTLKIQPAELGDSAMYLCASSLVRQARNEKLFFGSGTQLSVL.